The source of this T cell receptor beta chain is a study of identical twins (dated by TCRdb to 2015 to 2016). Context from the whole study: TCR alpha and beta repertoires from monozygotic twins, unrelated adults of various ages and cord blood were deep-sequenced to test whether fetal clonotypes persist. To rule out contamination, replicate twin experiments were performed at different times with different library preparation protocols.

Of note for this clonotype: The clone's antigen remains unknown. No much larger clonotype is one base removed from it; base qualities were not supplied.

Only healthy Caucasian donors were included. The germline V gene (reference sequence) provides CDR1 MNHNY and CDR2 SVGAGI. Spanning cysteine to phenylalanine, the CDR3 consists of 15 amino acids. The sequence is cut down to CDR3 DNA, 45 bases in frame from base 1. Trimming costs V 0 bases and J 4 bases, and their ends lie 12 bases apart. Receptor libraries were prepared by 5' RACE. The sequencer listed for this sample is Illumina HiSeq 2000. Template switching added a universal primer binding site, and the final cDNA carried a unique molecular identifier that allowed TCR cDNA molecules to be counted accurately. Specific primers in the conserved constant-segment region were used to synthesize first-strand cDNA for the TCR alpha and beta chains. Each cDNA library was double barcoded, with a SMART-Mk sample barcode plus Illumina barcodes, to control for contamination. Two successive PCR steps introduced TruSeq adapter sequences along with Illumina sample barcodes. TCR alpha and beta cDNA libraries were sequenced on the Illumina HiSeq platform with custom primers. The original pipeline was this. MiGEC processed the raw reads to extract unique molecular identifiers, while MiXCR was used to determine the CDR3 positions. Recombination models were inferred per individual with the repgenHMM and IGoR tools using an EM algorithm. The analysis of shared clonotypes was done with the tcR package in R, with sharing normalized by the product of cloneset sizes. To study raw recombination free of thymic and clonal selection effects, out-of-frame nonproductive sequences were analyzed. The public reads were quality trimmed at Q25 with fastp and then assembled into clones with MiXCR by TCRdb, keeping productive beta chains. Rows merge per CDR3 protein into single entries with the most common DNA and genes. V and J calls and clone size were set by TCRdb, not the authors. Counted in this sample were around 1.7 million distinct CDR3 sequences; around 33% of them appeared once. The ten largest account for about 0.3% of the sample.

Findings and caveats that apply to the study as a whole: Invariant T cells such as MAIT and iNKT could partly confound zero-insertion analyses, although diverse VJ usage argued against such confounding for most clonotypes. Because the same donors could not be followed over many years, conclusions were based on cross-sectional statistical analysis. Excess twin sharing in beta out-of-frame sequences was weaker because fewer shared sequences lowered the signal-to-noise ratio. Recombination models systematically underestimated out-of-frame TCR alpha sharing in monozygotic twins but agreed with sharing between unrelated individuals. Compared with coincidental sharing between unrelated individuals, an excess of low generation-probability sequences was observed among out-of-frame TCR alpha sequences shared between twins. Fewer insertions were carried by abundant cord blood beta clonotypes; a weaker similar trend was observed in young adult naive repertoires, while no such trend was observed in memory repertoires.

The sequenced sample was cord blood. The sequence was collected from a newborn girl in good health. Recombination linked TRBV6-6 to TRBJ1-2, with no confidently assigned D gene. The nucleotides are TGTGCCAGCAGTTACTCGAGCGGGCTTGGCTATGGCTACACCTTC. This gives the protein CASSYSSGLGYGYTF.